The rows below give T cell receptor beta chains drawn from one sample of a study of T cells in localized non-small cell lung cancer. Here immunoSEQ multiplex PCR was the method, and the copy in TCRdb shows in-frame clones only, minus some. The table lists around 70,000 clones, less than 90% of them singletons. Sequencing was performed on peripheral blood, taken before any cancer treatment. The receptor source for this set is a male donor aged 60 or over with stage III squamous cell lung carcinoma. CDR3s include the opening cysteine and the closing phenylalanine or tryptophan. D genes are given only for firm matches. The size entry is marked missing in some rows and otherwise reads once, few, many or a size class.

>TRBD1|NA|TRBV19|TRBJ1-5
TGTGCCAGTAGTGCACAGGGGACCCTGACGAAGCCCCAGCATTTT
CASSAQGTLTKPQHF
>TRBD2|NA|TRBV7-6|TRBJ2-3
TGTGCCAGCACCCGGGGGACAGCGGGGGGCATTCTGCAAGATACGCAGTATTTT
CASTRGTAGGILQDTQYF
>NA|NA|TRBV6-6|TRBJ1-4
TGTGCCAGCAGACCTGAGGGGAGGGGAAAACTGTTTTTT
CASRPEGRGKLFF
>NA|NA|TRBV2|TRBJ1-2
TGTGCCAGCAGTGGAGTAGGACAGATCCTCAAGACCTTC
CASSGVGQILKTF
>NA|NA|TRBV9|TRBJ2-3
TGTGCCAGCAGCGTACACGTTGGGGGCGGGGATACGCAGTATTTT
CASSVHVGGGDTQYF
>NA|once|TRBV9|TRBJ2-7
TGTGCCAGCAGCGTTCAGACAGGCTCCTACGAGCAGTACTTC
CASSVQTGSYEQYF
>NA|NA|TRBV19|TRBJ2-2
TGTGCCAGTAGTATAGATCTGGACAGTCCTACGAACACCGGGGAGCTGTTTTTT
CASSIDLDSPTNTGELFF
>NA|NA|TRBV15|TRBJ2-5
TGTGCCACCAGCACCAAAGAGACCCAGTACTTC
CATSTKETQYF
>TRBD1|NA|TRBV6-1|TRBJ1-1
TGTGCCAGCAGTGAAGCCTTGGACAGGGGGGCTTTCTTT
CASSEALDRGAFF
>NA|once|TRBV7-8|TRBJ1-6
TGTGCCAGCAGCCCCACTAGGGGGGTGGATAATTCACCCCTCCACTTT
CASSPTRGVDNSPLHF
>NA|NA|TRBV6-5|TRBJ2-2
TGTGCCAGCAGGAATGGAGCGAACACCGGGGAGCTGTTTTTT
CASRNGANTGELFF
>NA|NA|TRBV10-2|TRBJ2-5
TGCGCCAGCAGTGAGCCGGCGGGCCCTCAAGAGACCCAGTACTTC
CASSEPAGPQETQYF
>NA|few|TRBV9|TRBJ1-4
TGTGCCAGCAGCGTACAGGGTGTGAATGAAAAACTGTTTTTT
CASSVQGVNEKLFF
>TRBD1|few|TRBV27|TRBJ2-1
TGTGCCAGCAACCCGGGACAGAACTTCAATGAGCAGTTCTTC
CASNPGQNFNEQFF
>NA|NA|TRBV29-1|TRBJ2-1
TGCAGCGTTGAGGAAAACAGGGTCACCTACAATGAGCAGTTCTTC
CSVEENRVTYNEQFF
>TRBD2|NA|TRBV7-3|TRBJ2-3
TGTGCCAGCAGCCCCGGCGGGACTAGCGGGGGACTCACAGATACGCAGTATTTT
CASSPGGTSGGLTDTQYF
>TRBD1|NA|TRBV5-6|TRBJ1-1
TGTGCCAGCAGCCAACCACAGGGGGCCTCTGTGAACACTGAAGCTTTCTTT
CASSQPQGASVNTEAFF
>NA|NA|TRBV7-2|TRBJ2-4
TGTGCCAGCAGCCCGGGCACCCGTTTCCTAGGGGACATTCAGTACTTC
CASSPGTRFLGDIQYF
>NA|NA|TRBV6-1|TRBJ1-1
TGTGCCAGCAGGTCGACAGTTGGGGACACTGAAGCTTTCTTT
CASRSTVGDTEAFF
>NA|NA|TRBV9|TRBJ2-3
TGTGCCAGCAGTGCATTCGGGGGAAGCACAGATACGCAGTATTTT
CASSAFGGSTDTQYF
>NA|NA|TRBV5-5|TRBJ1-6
TGTGCCAGCAGCTCAAATCAGGGCATTGGTTCACCCCTCCACTTT
CASSSNQGIGSPLHF
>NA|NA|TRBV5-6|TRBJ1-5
TGTGCCAGCAGCTTCTATTCCCTATTTGATCAGCCCCAGCATTTT
CASSFYSLFDQPQHF
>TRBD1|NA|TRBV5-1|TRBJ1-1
TGCGCCAGCAGCTTGACCCCGGACAGGGCTGACTCTGAAGCTTTCTTT
CASSLTPDRADSEAFF
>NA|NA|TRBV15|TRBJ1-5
TGTGCCACCACTCCACTTGGGGGGGTCAATCAGCCCCAGCATTTT
CATTPLGGVNQPQHF
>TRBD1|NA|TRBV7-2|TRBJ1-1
TGTGCCAGCAGCTTAGCGACAGGGATGATGAACACTGAAGCTTTCTTT
CASSLATGMMNTEAFF
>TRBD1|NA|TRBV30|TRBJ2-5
TGTGCCTGGAGGACAGGGGCCTCTGGAAAGACCCAGTACTTC
CAWRTGASGKTQYF
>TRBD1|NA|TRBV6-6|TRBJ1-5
TGTGCCAGCAGTGTAACAGGGGGAACGAGCAATCAGCCCCAGCATTTT
CASSVTGGTSNQPQHF
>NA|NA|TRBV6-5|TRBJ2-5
TGTGCCAGCAGTTACCGGTCGGGGGGCATTCAAGAGACCCAGTACTTC
CASSYRSGGIQETQYF
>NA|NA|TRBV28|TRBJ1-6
TGTGCCAGCAGTTTATTGGGGGATTCACCCCTCCACTTT
CASSLLGDSPLHF
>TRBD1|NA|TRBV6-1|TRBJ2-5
TGTGCCAGCAGTGAAGCGGGACAGGGTTTCTGGGAGACCCAGTACTTC
CASSEAGQGFWETQYF
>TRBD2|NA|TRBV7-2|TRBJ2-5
TGTGCCAGCAGCGCCCAGGCTAGCGGGGGGGCTGGGACCCAGTACTTC
CASSAQASGGAGTQYF
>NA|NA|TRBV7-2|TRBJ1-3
TGTGCCAGCAGCTTAGCAGACAGCCGAAACACCATATATTTT
CASSLADSRNTIYF
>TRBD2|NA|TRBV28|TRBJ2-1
TGTGCCAGCCGACTAGCGGGGGATAAGGGCAATGAGCAGTTCTTC
CASRLAGDKGNEQFF
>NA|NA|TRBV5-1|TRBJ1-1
TGCGCCAGCAGCTTTTGGAAGGGGCCCATGAACACTGAAGCTTTCTTT
CASSFWKGPMNTEAFF
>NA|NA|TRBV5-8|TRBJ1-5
TGTGCCAGCAGCTTTCCGGGAGGCAATCAGCCCCAGCATTTT
CASSFPGGNQPQHF
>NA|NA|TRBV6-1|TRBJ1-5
TGTGCCAGCAGTGAAGGAGCGTGGGGTAATCAGCCCCAGCATTTT
CASSEGAWGNQPQHF
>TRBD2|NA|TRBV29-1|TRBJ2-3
TGCAGCGTCCCGCCTACCGGGACTAGCGGGGCGACAGATACGCAGTATTTT
CSVPPTGTSGATDTQYF
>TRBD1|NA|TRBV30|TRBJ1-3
TGTGCCTGGAAAACAGGGGGCGCCGGAAACACCATATATTTT
CAWKTGGAGNTIYF
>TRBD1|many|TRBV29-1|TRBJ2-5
TGCAGCGCCCGGGACAGCCAAGAGACCCAGTACTTC
CSARDSQETQYF
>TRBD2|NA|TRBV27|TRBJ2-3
TGTGCCAGCATAGTCTCCGGGAGGATGGCGGTGGGTACGCAGTATTTT
CASIVSGRMAVGTQYF
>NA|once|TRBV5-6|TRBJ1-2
TGTGCCAGCAGCGAGACAGGTGCCGACTATGGCTACACCTTC
CASSETGADYGYTF
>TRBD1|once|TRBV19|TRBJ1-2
TGTGCCAGTAGTATTCAGGGGGCGATTGGCTACACCTTC
CASSIQGAIGYTF
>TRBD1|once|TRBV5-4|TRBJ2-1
TGTGCCAGCAGCTTTGTGACAGGGGCATTTAGTGAGCAGTTCTTC
CASSFVTGAFSEQFF
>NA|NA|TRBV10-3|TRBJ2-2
TGTGCCATCGGTAACACCGGGGAGCTGTTTTTT
CAIGNTGELFF
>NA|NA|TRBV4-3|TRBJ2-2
TGCGCCAGCAGCCAAGACAGACTACCCGGGGAGCTGTTTTTT
CASSQDRLPGELFF
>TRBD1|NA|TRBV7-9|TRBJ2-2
TGTGCCAGCAGACCTACAGGGGCCTCGAACACCGGGGAGCTGTTTTTT
CASRPTGASNTGELFF
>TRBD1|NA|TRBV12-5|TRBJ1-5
TGTGCTAGTGGTTTGGTGCCGGGACAGGGATGGAATCAGCCCCAGCATTTT
CASGLVPGQGWNQPQHF
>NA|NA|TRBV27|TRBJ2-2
TGTGCCAGCAGTGAGACAGTTGCTACCGGGGAGCTGTTTTTT
CASSETVATGELFF
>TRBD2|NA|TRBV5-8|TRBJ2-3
TGTGCAAGCGGGGGGGTCACAGATACGCAGTATTTT
CASGGVTDTQYF
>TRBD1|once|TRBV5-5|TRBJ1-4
TGTGCCAGCAGTCCACTGGACAGGGCTGAAAAACTGTTTTTT
CASSPLDRAEKLFF